These T cell receptor beta chains were read from a single sample in a study of T-cell reconstitution after alpha-beta-depleted transplantation in children. TCRdb processed the PCR reads anew with MiXCR; each CDR3 protein has one entry. The sample contains roughly 590,000 distinct CDR3 sequences, over 15% of which appear only once. Sequenced material: PBMCs from the stem cell graft donor, taken from the stem cell graft. Receptor source: a human donor who donated a stem cell graft to a child with acute myeloid leukemia. CDR3s include the opening cysteine and the closing phenylalanine or tryptophan. Fields, in order: D gene, clone size, CDR3 length, V gene, J gene, CDR3 DNA, CDR3 protein. The D gene is left open where the match is weak. A clone size is listed for some rows: how often the clone was seen (once, few, many), or a class if it is expanded.

D: .
size: many
length: 14
V: TRBV27
J: TRBJ2-7
DNA: TGTGCCAGCAGTTTTGGGCCAGGGAGCTACGAGCAGTACTTC
CDR3: CASSFGPGSYEQYF

D: .
size: few
length: 13
V: TRBV4-3
J: TRBJ1-1
DNA: TGCGCCAGCAGCCCAGGACCAGATACTGAAGCTTTCTTT
CDR3: CASSPGPDTEAFF

D: .
size: few
length: 15
V: TRBV20-1
J: TRBJ1-2
DNA: TGCAAACACCTCAACCCCGGACAACTAAACTATGGCTACACCTTC
CDR3: CKHLNPGQLNYGYTF

D: TRBD2
size: few
length: 14
V: TRBV20-1
J: TRBJ2-3
DNA: TGCAGTGCTACTAGCGGGGGGGCCGGGGATACGCAGTATTTT
CDR3: CSATSGGAGDTQYF

D: .
size: many
length: 12
V: TRBV24-1
J: TRBJ2-1
DNA: TGTGCCACCAGTGATTTGAGGGGTGGAAAGTTCTTC
CDR3: CATSDLRGGKFF

D: TRBD1
size: many
length: 16
V: TRBV20-1
J: TRBJ1-4
DNA: TGCAGTGCTAGTGATCCCTTCACAGGGGGAGGTGAAAAACTGTTTTTT
CDR3: CSASDPFTGGGEKLFF

D: .
size: few
length: 13
V: TRBV12-3/TRBV12-4
J: TRBJ2-3
DNA: TGTGCCAGCATCCCCCCTAGCACAGATACGCAGTATTTT
CDR3: CASIPPSTDTQYF

D: .
size: .
length: 14
V: TRBV19
J: TRBJ2-7
DNA: TGTGCCAGTAGTATAGAGGGCAGCTCCTACGAGCAGTACTTC
CDR3: CASSIEGSSYEQYF

D: .
size: many
length: 14
V: TRBV24-1
J: TRBJ1-5
DNA: TGTGCCACCAGTGATAGCGGGTTCGGTCAGCCCCAGCATTTT
CDR3: CATSDSGFGQPQHF

D: .
size: many
length: 11
V: TRBV2
J: TRBJ2-4
DNA: TGTGCCAGTCGTATCGAAAACATTCAGTACTTC
CDR3: CASRIENIQYF

D: .
size: .
length: 15
V: TRBV15
J: TRBJ1-2
DNA: TGTGCCACCAGCAGAGTCAGCCTGAAGAGCTATGGCTACACCTTC
CDR3: CATSRVSLKSYGYTF

D: .
size: .
length: 13
V: TRBV12-3/TRBV12-4
J: TRBJ2-5
DNA: TGTGCCAGCAGCGCGGGCCGCCAAGAGCCCCAGTACTTC
CDR3: CASSAGRQEPQYF

D: TRBD1
size: many
length: 13
V: TRBV30
J: TRBJ2-7
DNA: TGTGCCTGGAGTGTGAGGACAGGGCACGAGCAGTACTTC
CDR3: CAWSVRTGHEQYF

D: .
size: few
length: 15
V: TRBV5-6
J: TRBJ1-6
DNA: TGTGCCAGCAGCTTGGGTCTCGAGTATAATTCACCCCTCCACTTT
CDR3: CASSLGLEYNSPLHF

D: TRBD1
size: few
length: 14
V: TRBV7-2
J: TRBJ1-1
DNA: TGTGCCAGCAGCATCGGACAGGGGAGCACTGAAGCTTTCTTT
CDR3: CASSIGQGSTEAFF

D: .
size: few
length: 12
V: TRBV20-1
J: TRBJ2-3
DNA: TGCAGTGCCAGGTTGGGTGTGGATACGCAGTATTTT
CDR3: CSARLGVDTQYF

D: .
size: many
length: 15
V: TRBV28
J: TRBJ2-1
DNA: TGTGCCAGCAGTCAGGACCGATCATCCTACAATGAGCAGTTCTTC
CDR3: CASSQDRSSYNEQFF

D: TRBD2
size: few
length: 17
V: TRBV9
J: TRBJ2-1
DNA: TGTGCCAGCAGCGTAGGGAGGAGCGGGGGCTTAACGGGGGAGCAGTTCTTC
CDR3: CASSVGRSGGLTGEQFF

D: TRBD2
size: few
length: 13
V: TRBV28
J: TRBJ2-1
DNA: TGTGCCAGCCGTAGCGGGGGTTGGAGTGAGCAGTTCTTC
CDR3: CASRSGGWSEQFF

D: .
size: few
length: 15
V: TRBV7-3
J: TRBJ2-7
DNA: TGTGCCAGCAGCTTAACGCAATGGCCGTCGGGGGAGCAGTACTTC
CDR3: CASSLTQWPSGEQYF

D: .
size: few
length: 14
V: TRBV12-3/TRBV12-4
J: TRBJ2-1
DNA: TGTGCCAGCATGCAAGCCCTAGTCTACAATGAGCAGTTCTTC
CDR3: CASMQALVYNEQFF

D: TRBD2
size: .
length: 15
V: TRBV7-2
J: TRBJ2-1
DNA: TGTGCCAGCAGGCGGACTAGCGGGGGGGCCGTTGAGCAGTTCTTC
CDR3: CASRRTSGGAVEQFF

D: TRBD1
size: .
length: 16
V: TRBV29-1
J: TRBJ2-3
DNA: TGCAGCGTTGATCCCTCGGGACAGGGGACAGCAGATACGCAGTATTTT
CDR3: CSVDPSGQGTADTQYF

D: TRBD1
size: many
length: 15
V: TRBV9
J: TRBJ2-1
DNA: TGTGCCAGCAGCGCGAGACAGGGGACCTACAATGAGCAGTTCTTC
CDR3: CASSARQGTYNEQFF

D: TRBD1
size: many
length: 15
V: TRBV20-1
J: TRBJ2-5
DNA: TGCAGTGCCGCTATCCTCAGGGGGCGAAAAGAGACCCAGTACTTC
CDR3: CSAAILRGRKETQYF

D: .
size: few
length: 14
V: TRBV24-1
J: TRBJ2-2
DNA: TGTGCCACCAGCTCATCTTTAAGCACCGGGGAGCTGTTTTTT
CDR3: CATSSSLSTGELFF

D: .
size: .
length: 15
V: TRBV6-1
J: TRBJ1-2
DNA: TGTGCCAGCAGTGCAACGGACAATTCCTTCTATGGCTACACCTTC
CDR3: CASSATDNSFYGYTF

D: .
size: many
length: 11
V: TRBV12-3/TRBV12-4
J: TRBJ1-4
DNA: TGTGCCAGCAGTTTTACGGAAAAACTGTTTTTT
CDR3: CASSFTEKLFF

D: .
size: .
length: 13
V: TRBV5-1
J: TRBJ2-1
DNA: TGCGCCAGCAGCTCTATGACCGGCAATGAGCAGTTCTTC
CDR3: CASSSMTGNEQFF

D: .
size: .
length: 13
V: TRBV6-1
J: TRBJ1-4
DNA: TGTGCCAGCAAAAGGGGTGGGGAGGAAAAACTGTTTTTT
CDR3: CASKRGGEEKLFF

D: .
size: many
length: 13
V: TRBV20-1
J: TRBJ1-4
DNA: TGCAGTGTCCCGACTACAACTAATGAAAAACTGTTTTTT
CDR3: CSVPTTTNEKLFF

D: TRBD2
size: few
length: 17
V: TRBV5-6
J: TRBJ2-4
DNA: TGTGCCAGCAGCTTGGGACTAGCGGGCTTAGCCAAAAACATTCAGTACTTC
CDR3: CASSLGLAGLAKNIQYF

D: .
size: .
length: 17
V: TRBV7-9
J: TRBJ2-6
DNA: TGTGCCAGCAGCCAAGCCGGGACCATCTCTGGGGCCAACGTCCTGACTTTC
CDR3: CASSQAGTISGANVLTF

D: .
size: many
length: 15
V: TRBV20-1
J: TRBJ2-7
DNA: TGCAGTGCTAGAGATTTAAGGCAGAGCTCCTACGAGCAGTACTTC
CDR3: CSARDLRQSSYEQYF

D: .
size: .
length: 14
V: TRBV5-1
J: TRBJ2-3
DNA: TGCGCCAGCAGCTTGGCCCCGGGGACAGATACGCAGTATTTT
CDR3: CASSLAPGTDTQYF

D: TRBD1
size: many
length: 14
V: TRBV6-5
J: TRBJ1-5
DNA: TGTGCCAGCAGTTACCGGACAGGGGGCCAGCCCCAGCATTTT
CDR3: CASSYRTGGQPQHF

D: TRBD2
size: few
length: 16
V: TRBV20-1
J: TRBJ2-1
DNA: TGCAGTGCTAGAGACTCGACTAGCGGGGGGGCCATTGAGCAGTTCTTC
CDR3: CSARDSTSGGAIEQFF

D: .
size: many
length: 14
V: TRBV20-1
J: TRBJ1-5
DNA: TGCAGTGCTAGGCTGGGGGGCAGGAATCAGCCCCAGCATTTT
CDR3: CSARLGGRNQPQHF